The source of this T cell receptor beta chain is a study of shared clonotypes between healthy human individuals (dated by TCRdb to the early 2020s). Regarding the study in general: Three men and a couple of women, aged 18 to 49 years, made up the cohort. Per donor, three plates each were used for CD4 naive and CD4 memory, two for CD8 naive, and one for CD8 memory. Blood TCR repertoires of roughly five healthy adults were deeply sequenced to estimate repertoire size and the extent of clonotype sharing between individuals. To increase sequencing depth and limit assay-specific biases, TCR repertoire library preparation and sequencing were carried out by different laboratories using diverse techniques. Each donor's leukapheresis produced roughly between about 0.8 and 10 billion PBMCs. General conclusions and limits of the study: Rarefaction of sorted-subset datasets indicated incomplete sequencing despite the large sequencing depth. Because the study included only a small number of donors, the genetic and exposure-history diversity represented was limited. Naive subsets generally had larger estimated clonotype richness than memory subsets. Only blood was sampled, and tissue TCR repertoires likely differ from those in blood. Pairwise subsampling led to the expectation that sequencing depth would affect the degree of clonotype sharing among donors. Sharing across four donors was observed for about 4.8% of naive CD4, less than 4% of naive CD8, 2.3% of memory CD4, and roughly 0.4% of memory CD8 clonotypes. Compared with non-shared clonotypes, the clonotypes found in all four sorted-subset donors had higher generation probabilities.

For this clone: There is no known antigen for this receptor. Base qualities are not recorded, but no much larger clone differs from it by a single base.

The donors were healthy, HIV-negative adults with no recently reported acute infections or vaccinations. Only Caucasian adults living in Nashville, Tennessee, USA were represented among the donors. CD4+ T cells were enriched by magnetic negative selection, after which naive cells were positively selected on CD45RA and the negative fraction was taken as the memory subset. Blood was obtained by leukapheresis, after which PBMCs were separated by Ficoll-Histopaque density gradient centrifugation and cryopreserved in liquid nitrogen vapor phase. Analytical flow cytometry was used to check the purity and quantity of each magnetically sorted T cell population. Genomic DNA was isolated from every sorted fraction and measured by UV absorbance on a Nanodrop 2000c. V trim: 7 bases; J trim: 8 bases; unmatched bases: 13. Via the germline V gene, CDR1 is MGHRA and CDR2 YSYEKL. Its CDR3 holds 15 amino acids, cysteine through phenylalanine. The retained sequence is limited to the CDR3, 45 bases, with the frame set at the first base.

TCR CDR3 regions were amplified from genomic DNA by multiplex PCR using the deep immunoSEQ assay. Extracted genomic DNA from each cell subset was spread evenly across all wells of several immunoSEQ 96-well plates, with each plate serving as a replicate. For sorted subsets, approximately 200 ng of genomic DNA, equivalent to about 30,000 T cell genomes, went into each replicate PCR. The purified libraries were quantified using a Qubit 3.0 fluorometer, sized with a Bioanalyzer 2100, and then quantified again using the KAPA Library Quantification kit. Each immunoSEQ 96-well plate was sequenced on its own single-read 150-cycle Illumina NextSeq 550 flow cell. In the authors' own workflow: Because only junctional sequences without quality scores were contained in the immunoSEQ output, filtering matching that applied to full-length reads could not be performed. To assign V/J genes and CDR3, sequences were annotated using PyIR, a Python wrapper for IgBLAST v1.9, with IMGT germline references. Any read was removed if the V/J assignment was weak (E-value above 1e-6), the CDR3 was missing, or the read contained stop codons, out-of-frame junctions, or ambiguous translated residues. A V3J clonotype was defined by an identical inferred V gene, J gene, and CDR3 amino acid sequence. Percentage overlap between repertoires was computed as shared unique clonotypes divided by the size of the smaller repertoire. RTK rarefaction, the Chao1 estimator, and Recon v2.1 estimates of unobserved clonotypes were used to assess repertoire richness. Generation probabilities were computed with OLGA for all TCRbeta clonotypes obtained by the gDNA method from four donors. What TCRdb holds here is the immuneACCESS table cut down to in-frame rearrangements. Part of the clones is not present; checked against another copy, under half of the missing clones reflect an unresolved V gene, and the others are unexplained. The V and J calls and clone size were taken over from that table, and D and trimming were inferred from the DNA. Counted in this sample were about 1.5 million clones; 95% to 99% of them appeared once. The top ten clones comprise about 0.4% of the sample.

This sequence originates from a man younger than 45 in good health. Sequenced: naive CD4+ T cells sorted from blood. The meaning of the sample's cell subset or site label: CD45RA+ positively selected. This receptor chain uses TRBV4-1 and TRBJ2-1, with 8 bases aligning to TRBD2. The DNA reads TGCGCCAGCACTAGCGGGCAGGGATACACGCATGAGCAGTTCTTC. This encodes CASTSGQGYTHEQFF.